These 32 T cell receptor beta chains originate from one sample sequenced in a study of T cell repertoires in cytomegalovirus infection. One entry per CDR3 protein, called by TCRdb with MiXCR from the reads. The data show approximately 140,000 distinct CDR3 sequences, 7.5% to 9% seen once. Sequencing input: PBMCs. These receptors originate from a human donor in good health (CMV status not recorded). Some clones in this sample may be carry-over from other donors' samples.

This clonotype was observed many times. The CDR3 spells CASSLAGVHTGELFF. CDR3 in DNA: TGTGCCAGCAGTTTAGCGGGGGTCCACACCGGGGAGCTGTTTTTT. This chain uses TRBV28 with TRBJ2-2; the match to TRBD2 covers 7 bases. V trimming: 2 bases; J trimming: 3 bases; junction bases outside the gene matches: 3. The CDR3 sequence is 15 residues long. Germline CDR1 is MDHEN and CDR2 is SYDVKM.

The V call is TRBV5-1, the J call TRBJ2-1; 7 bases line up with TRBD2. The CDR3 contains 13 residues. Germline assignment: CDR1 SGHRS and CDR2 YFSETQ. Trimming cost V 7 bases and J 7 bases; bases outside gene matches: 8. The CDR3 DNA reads TGCGCCAGCGCCCGGCGGGGGTGGAATGAGCAGTTCTTC. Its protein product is CASARRGWNEQFF.

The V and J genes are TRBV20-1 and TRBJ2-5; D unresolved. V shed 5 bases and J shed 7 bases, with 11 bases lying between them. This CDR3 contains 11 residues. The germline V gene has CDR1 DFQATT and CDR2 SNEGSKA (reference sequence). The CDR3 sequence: CSALGEVTQYF. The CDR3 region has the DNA TGCAGTGCTTTGGGTGAGGTGACCCAGTACTTC.

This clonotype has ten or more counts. The CDR3 spells CAISPGGVAGNEQFF. The CDR3 coding sequence is TGTGCCATCAGTCCCGGGGGGGTAGCGGGGAATGAGCAGTTCTTC. The chain combines TRBV10-3 with TRBJ2-1; TRBD2 matches 8 bases. This CDR3 is built from 15 residues. V lost 5 bases and J lost 7; bases outside the gene matches: 10. CDR1 is ENHRY, CDR2 SYGVKD, per germline.

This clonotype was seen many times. The CDR3 loop reads CASTPTTRAGTEAFF. CDR3 bases: TGTGCCAGCACCCCGACGACCAGGGCGGGCACTGAAGCTTTCTTT. This sequence joins TRBV7-9 and TRBJ1-1; a weak D match, TRBD1 (5 bases). Germline CDR1 SEHNR, CDR2 FQNEAQ (reference sequence). CDR3 size: 15 residues. Trimming took off 7 bases at V and 4 bases at J, with 19 bases between the two ends.

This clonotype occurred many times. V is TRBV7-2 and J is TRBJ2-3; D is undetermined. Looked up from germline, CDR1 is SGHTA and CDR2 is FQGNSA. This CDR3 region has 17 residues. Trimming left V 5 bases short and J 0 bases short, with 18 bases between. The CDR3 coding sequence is TGTGCCAGCAGCCTCTATCACGGTCAGCCTAGCACAGATACGCAGTATTTT. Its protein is CASSLYHGQPSTDTQYF. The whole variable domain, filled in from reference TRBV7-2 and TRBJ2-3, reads GAGVSQSPSNKVTEKGKDVELRCDPISGHTALYWYRQSLGQGLEFLIYFQGNSAPDKSGLPSDRFSAERTGGSVSTLTIQRTQQEDSAVYLCASSLYHGQPSTDTQYFGPGTRLTVL.

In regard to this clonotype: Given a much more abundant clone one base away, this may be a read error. CDR3 sequence (DNA): TGTGCCAGCAGCCCACCCGGGACAGGAACCTATGGCCACACCTTC. Amino acid sequence: CASSPPGTGTYGHTF. The gene calls are TRBV12-3 or TRBV12-4 and TRBJ1-2, with 8 nucleotides matching TRBD1. The CDR3 length is 15 residues.

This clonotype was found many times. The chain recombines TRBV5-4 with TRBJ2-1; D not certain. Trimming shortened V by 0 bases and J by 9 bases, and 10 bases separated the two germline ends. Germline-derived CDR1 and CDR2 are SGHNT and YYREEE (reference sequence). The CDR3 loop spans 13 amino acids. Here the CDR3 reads CASSLDPDGEQFF. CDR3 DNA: TGTGCCAGCAGCTTGGATCCGGACGGTGAGCAGTTCTTC.

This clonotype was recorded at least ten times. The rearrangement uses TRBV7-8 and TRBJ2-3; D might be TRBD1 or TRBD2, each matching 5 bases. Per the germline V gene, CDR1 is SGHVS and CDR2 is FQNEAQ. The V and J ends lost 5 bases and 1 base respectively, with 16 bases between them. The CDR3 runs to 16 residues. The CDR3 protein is CASSMSDGARTDTQYF. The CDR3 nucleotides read TGTGCCAGCAGCATGAGCGACGGGGCCCGCACAGATACGCAGTATTTT.

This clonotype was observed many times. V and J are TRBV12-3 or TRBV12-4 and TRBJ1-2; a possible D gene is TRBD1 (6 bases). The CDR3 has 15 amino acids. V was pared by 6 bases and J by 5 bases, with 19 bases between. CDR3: CASSPSGASWYGYTF. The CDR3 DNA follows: TGTGCCAGCAGCCCGTCGGGGGCCTCCTGGTATGGCTACACCTTC.

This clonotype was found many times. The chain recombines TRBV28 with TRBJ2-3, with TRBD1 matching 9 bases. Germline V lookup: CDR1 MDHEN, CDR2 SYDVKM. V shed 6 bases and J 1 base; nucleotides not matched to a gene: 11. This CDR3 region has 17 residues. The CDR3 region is CASSPSRDRERTDTQYF. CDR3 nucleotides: TGTGCCAGCAGCCCGTCGCGGGACAGGGAACGCACAGATACGCAGTATTTT.

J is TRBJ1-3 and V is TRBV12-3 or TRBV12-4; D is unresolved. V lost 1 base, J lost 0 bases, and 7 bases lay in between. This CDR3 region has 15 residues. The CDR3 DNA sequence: TGTGCCAGCAGTTTAGGACGGTACTCTGGAAACACCATATATTTT. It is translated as CASSLGRYSGNTIYF.

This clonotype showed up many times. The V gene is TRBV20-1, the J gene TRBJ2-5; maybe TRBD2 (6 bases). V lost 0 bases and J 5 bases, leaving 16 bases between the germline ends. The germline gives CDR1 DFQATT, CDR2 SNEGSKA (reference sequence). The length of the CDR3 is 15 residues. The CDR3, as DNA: TGCAGTGCTAGAGATGTGGAGGGGCCGGAGGAGACCCAGTACTTC. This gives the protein CSARDVEGPEETQYF.

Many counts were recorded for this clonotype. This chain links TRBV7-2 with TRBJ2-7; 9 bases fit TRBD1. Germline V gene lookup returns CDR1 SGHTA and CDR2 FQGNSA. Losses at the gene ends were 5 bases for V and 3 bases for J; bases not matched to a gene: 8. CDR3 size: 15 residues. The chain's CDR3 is CASSGGTGSYYEQYF. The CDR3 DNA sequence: TGTGCCAGCAGCGGCGGGACAGGGTCTTACTACGAGCAGTACTTC.

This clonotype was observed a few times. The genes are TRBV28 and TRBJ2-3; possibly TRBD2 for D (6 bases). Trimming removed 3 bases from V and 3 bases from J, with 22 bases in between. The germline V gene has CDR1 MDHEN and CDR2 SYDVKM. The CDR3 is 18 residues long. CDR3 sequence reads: CASSFQSGLLAETDTQYF. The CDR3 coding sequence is TGTGCCAGCAGTTTTCAATCCGGACTATTAGCGGAGACAGATACGCAGTATTTT.

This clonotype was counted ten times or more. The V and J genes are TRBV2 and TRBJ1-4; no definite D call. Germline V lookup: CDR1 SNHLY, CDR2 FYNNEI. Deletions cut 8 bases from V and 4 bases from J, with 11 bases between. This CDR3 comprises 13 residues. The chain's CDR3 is CASGADYNEKLFF. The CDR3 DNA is TGTGCCAGCGGTGCAGACTATAATGAAAAACTGTTTTTT. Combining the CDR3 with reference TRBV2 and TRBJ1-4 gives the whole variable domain EPEVTQTPSHQVTQMGQEVILRCVPISNHLYFYWYRQILGQKVEFLVSFYNNEISEKSEIFDDQFSVERPDGSNFTLKIRSTKLEDSAMYFCASGADYNEKLFFGSGTQLSVL.

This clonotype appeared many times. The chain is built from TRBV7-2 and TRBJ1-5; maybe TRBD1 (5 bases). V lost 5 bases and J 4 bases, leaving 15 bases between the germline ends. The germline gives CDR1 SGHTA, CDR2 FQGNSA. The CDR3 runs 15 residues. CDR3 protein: CASSPGQGFNQPQHF. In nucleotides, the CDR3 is TGTGCCAGCAGCCCTGGGCAGGGTTTTAATCAGCCCCAGCATTTT.

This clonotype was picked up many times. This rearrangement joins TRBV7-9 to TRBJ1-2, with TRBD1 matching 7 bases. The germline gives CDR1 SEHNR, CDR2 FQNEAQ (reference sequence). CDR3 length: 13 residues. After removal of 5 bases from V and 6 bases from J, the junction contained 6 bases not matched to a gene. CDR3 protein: CASSVQGRDGYTF. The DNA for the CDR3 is TGTGCCAGCAGCGTACAGGGGAGGGATGGCTACACCTTC.

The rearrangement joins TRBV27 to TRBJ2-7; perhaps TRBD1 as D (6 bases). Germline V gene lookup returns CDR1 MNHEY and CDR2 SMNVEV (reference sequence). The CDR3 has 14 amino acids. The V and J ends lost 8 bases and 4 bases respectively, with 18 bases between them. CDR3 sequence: CASLTDRYSYEQYF. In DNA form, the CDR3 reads TGTGCCAGCCTCACAGACAGGTATAGTTACGAGCAGTACTTC.

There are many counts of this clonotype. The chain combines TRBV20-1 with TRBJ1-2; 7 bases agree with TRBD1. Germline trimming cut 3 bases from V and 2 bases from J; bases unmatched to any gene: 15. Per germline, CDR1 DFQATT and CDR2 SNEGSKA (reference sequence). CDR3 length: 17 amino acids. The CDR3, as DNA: TGCAGTGCTAGCCCCCTCACCGACAGGGACTCGAACTATGGCTACACCTTC. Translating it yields CSASPLTDRDSNYGYTF.

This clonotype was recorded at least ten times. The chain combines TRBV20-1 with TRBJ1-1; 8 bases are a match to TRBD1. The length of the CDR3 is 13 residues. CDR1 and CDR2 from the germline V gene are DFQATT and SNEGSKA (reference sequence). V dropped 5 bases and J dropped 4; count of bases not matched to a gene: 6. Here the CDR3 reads CSAVRDRTTEAFF. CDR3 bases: TGCAGTGCTGTCCGGGACAGGACCACTGAAGCTTTCTTT.

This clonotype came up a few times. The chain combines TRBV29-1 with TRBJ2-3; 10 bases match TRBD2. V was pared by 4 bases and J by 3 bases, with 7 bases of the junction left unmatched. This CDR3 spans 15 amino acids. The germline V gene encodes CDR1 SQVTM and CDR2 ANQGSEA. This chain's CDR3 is CSVVKLAGPTDTQYF. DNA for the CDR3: TGCAGCGTTGTTAAACTAGCGGGGCCGACAGATACGCAGTATTTT.

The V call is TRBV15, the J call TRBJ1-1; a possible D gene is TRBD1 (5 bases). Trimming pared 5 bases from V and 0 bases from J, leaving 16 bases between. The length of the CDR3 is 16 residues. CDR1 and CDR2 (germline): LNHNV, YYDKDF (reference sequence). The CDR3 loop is CATSYGTGAMNTEAFF. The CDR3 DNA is TGTGCCACCAGCTACGGGACCGGCGCTATGAACACTGAAGCTTTCTTT.

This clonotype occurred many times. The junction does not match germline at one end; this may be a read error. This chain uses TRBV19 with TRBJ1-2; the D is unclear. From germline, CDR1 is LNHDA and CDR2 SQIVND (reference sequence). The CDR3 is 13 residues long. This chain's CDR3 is CASSEDSNFGYTF. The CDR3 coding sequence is TGTGCCAGTAGTGAGGATTCAAACTTTGGCTACACCTTC. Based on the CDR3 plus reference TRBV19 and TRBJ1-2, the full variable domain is DGGITQSPKYLFRKEGQNVTLSCEQNLNHDAMYWYRQDPGQGLRLIYYSQIVNDFQKGDIAEGYSVSREKKESFPLTVTSAQKNPTAFYLCASSEDSNFGYTFGSGTRLTVV.

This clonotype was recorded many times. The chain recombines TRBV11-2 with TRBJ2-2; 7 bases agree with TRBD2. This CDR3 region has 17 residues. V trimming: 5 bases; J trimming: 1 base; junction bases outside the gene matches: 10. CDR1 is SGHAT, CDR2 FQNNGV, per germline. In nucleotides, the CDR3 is TGTGCCAGCAGCGCCAGACTAGCAGACGTGAACACCGGGGAGCTGTTTTTT. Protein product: CASSARLADVNTGELFF. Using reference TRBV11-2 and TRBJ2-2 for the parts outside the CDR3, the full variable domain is EAGVAQSPRYKIIEKRQSVAFWCNPISGHATLYWYQQILGQGPKLLIQFQNNGVVDDSQLPKDRFSAERLKGVDSTLKIQPAKLEDSAVYLCASSARLADVNTGELFFGEGSRLTVL.

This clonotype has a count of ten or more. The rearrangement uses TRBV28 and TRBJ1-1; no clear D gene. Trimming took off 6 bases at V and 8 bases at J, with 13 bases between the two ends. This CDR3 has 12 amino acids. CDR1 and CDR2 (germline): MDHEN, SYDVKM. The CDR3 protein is CASRMRPLEAFF. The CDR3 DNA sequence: TGTGCCAGCAGGATGCGCCCCCTCGAAGCTTTCTTT.

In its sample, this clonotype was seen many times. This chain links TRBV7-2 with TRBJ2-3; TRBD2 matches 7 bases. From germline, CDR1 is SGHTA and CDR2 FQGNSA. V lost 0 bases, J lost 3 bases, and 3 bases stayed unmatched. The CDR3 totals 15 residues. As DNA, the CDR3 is TGTGCCAGCAGCTTAGCGGGAGGGCCAACAGATACGCAGTATTTT. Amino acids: CASSLAGGPTDTQYF. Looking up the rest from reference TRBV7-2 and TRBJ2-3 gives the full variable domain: GAGVSQSPSNKVTEKGKDVELRCDPISGHTALYWYRQSLGQGLEFLIYFQGNSAPDKSGLPSDRFSAERTGGSVSTLTIQRTQQEDSAVYLCASSLAGGPTDTQYFGPGTRLTVL.

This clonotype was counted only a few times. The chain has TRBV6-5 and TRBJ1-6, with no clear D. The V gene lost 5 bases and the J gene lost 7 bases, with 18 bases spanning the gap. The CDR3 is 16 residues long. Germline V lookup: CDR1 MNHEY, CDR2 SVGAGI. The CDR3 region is CASSRRFGKENSPLHF. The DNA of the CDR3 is TGTGCCAGCAGTCGTCGGTTCGGGAAGGAAAATTCACCCCTCCACTTT.

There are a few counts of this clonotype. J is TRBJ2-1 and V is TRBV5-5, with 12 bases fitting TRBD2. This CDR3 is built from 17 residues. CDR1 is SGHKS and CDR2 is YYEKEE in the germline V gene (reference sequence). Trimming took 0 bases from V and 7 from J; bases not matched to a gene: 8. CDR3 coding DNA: TGTGCCAGCAGCTTGGCAGGCCTAGCGGGGGGGATAAATGAGCAGTTCTTC. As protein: CASSLAGLAGGINEQFF.

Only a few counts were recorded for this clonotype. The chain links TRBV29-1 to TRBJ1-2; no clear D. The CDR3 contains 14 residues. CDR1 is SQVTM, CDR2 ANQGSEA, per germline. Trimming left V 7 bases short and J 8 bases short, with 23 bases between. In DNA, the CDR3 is TGCAGCGCCTTCGAAAGTGGAAGGAGGTCCGGCTACACCTTC. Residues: CSAFESGRRSGYTF.

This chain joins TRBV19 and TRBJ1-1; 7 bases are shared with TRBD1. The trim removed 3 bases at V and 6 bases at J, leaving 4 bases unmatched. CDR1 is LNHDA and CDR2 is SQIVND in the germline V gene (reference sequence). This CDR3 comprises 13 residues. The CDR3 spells CASSMDRLSEAFF. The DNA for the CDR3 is TGTGCCAGTAGTATGGACAGGCTCTCTGAAGCTTTCTTT.

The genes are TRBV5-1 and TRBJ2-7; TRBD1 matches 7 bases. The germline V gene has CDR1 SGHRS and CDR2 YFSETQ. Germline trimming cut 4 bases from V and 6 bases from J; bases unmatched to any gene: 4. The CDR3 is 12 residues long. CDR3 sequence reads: CASSHRGGEQYF. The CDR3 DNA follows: TGCGCCAGCAGCCACAGGGGCGGCGAGCAGTACTTC.